This T cell receptor beta chain was captured in a study of tumor-infiltrating lymphocytes in primary liver carcinoma. Germline DNA was extracted alongside blood RNA, which was obtained from unsorted whole blood. Patients carried chronic HBV infection without prior treatment. A primer matching the constant region was used to make TCR beta cDNA from 450 to 500 ng of total RNA. Each TCR beta library was derived from three nested multiplex PCR rounds that employed slightly modified ARM-PCR. It was with TRBV1-TRBV30 forward primers and a C-beta reverse primer that the first two PCR rounds were run, at 10 cycles each. MiXCR, applied by TCRdb to the multiplex PCR reads, yields one record per CDR3 protein. The sample records about 300,000 distinct CDR3 sequences, around three fifths being singletons. Germline trimming cut 4 bases from V and 7 bases from J; bases unmatched to any gene: 7. The CDR3 is made up of 16 amino acids. Germline V lookup: CDR1 SGHRS, CDR2 YFSETQ.

This sequence originates from a man aged 35 to 55 with primary liver carcinoma and hepatitis B virus infection. What was sequenced was peripheral blood. The chain recombines TRBV5-1 with TRBJ2-1; TRBD2 agrees at 14 bases. This chain's CDR3 is CASSPGTSGSWNEQFF. DNA of the CDR3: TGCGCCAGCAGCCCGGGGACTAGCGGGAGTTGGAATGAGCAGTTCTTC.